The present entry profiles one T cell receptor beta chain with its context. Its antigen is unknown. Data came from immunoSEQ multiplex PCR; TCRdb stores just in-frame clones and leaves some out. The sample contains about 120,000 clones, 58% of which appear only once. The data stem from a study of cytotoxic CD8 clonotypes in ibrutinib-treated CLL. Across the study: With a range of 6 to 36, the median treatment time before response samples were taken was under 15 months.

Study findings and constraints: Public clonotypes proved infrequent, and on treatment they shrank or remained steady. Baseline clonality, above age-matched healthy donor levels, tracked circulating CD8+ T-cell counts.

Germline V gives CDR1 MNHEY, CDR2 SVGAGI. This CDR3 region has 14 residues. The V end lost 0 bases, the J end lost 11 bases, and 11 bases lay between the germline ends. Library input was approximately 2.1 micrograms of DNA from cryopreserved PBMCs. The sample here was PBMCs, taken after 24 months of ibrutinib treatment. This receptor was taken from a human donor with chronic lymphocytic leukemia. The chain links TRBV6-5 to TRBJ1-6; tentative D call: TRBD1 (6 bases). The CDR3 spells CASSYSTGLTPLHF. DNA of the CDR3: TGTGCCAGCAGTTACTCTACAGGGCTCACACCCCTCCACTTT.